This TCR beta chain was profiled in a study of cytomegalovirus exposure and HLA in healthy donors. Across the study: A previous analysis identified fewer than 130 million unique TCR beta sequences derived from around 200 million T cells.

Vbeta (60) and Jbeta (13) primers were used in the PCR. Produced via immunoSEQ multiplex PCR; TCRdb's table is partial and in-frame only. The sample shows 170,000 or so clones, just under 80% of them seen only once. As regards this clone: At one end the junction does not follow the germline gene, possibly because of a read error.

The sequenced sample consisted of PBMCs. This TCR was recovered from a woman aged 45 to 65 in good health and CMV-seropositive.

Written as DNA, the CDR3 is TGTGCCAGCAGTACCGGGACAGCCCAAGAGAACCAGTACTTC. Translating it yields CASSTGTAQENQYF. The chain couples TRBV27 to TRBJ2-5; 7 nucleotides agree with TRBD1. CDR1 MNHEY and CDR2 SMNVEV come from the germline V gene (reference sequence). This CDR3 is built from 14 residues.